The clone carrying this T cell receptor (beta chain) was seen at least ten times. The sample is drawn from a study of Graves' ophthalmopathy and Graves' hyperthyroidism. The authors amplified TCR beta CDR3 regions from RNA transcripts. First-round RT-PCR used HTBI primers; second-round multiplex PCR followed. From the multiplex PCR reads, TCRdb called clonotypes with MiXCR, one entry per CDR3 protein. This table has 680,000 or so distinct CDR3 sequences, about 20% appearing once. The CDR3 runs to 13 residues. V was clipped by 7 bases and J by 2 bases, with 9 bases between them. Sequenced sample: peripheral blood. The rearrangement uses TRBV12-3 or TRBV12-4 and TRBJ1-5, with D unresolved. This sequence was found in a woman aged 18-29 years with stable Graves' hyperthyroidism. Some clones in this sample may be carry-over from other donors' samples. This CDR3 reads CASTLEGNQPQHF. The DNA of the CDR3 is TGTGCCAGCACCCTTGAGGGCAATCAGCCCCAGCATTTT.